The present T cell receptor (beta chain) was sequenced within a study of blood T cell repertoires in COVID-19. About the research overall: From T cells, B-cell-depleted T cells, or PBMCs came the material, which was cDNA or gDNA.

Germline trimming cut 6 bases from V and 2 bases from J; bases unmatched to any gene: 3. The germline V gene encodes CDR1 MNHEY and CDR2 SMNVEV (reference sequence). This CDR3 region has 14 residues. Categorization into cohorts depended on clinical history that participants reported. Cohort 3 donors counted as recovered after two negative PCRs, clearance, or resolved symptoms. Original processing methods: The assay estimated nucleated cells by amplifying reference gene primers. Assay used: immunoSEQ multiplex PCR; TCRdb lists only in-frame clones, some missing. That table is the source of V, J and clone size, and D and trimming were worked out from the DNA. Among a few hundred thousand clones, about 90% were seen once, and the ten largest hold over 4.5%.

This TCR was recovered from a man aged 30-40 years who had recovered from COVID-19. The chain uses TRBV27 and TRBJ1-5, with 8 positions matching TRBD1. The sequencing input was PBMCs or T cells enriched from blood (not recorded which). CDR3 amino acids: CASSLTGGNQPQHF. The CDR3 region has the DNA TGTGCCAGCAGCTTGACAGGGGGCAATCAGCCCCAGCATTTT.